A selection of T cell receptor beta chains follows, all from one sample in a study of CD8 T cells in ankylosing spondylitis. TCRdb reprocessed the 5' RACE reads via MiXCR and lists one record per CDR3 protein. The profile shows 500,000 to 650,000 distinct CDR3 sequences, approximately 5.3% of them singletons. The sample comprised blood, either unsorted or a sorted T cell fraction (not recorded which). The receptor source for this set is a male donor with ankylosing spondylitis. CDR3s include the opening cysteine and the closing phenylalanine or tryptophan. D genes are given only for firm matches. Only some rows state a clone size, as once, few, many or a class for expanded clones.

V: TRBV7-2
size: many
J: TRBJ1-6
D: -
CDR3: CASSSHLGSPLHF
DNA: TGTGCCAGCAGCTCTCATCTAGGGTCACCCCTCCACTTT

V: TRBV5-1
size: many
J: TRBJ1-1
D: -
CDR3: CASSLESPTNTEAFF
DNA: TGCGCCAGCAGCTTGGAATCCCCCACGAACACTGAAGCTTTCTTT

V: TRBV20-1
size: many
J: TRBJ2-7
D: TRBD1
CDR3: CSASSGGIYEQYF
DNA: TGCAGTGCTAGTTCAGGGGGCATTTACGAGCAGTACTTC

V: TRBV5-1
size: few
J: TRBJ1-2
D: -
CDR3: CASSLEGREGYGYTF
DNA: TGCGCCAGCAGCTTGGAGGGCAGGGAAGGCTATGGCTACACCTTC

V: TRBV12-3/TRBV12-4
size: many
J: TRBJ2-1
D: -
CDR3: CASSLIGYAGDRLFQFF
DNA: TGTGCCAGCAGTTTGATCGGGTATGCAGGGGATCGGCTTTTCCAGTTCTTC

V: TRBV12-3/TRBV12-4
size: many
J: TRBJ1-3
D: -
CDR3: CASSFRGNTIYF
DNA: TGTGCCAGCAGTTTCCGGGGAAACACCATATATTTT

V: TRBV24-1
size: many
J: TRBJ1-5
D: -
CDR3: CATSDSRDGDGGNQPQHF
DNA: TGTGCCACCAGTGACTCTAGAGACGGAGACGGGGGCAATCAGCCCCAGCATTTT

V: TRBV7-3
size: few
J: TRBJ2-3
D: -
CDR3: CASSGGRADDTQYF
DNA: TGTGCCAGCAGCGGAGGTCGGGCGGATGATACGCAGTATTTT

V: TRBV15
size: many
J: TRBJ2-7
D: TRBD1
CDR3: CATRRGQGNEQYF
DNA: TGTGCCACCAGAAGGGGACAGGGGAACGAGCAGTACTTC

V: TRBV12-3/TRBV12-4
size: many
J: TRBJ2-7
D: TRBD1
CDR3: CASSLEGGNEQYF
DNA: TGTGCCAGCAGTTTGGAAGGGGGCAACGAGCAGTACTTC

V: TRBV29-1
size: many
J: TRBJ2-3
D: TRBD2
CDR3: CSVRAGADTQYF
DNA: TGCAGCGTTAGGGCGGGGGCAGATACGCAGTATTTT

V: TRBV9
size: many
J: TRBJ2-3
D: TRBD1
CDR3: CASSLLTGGSADTQYF
DNA: TGTGCCAGCAGCCTTCTGACAGGGGGCAGCGCAGATACGCAGTATTTT

V: TRBV12-3/TRBV12-4
size: many
J: TRBJ1-1
D: -
CDR3: CASSFGDTEAFF
DNA: TGTGCCAGCAGTTTTGGGGACACTGAAGCTTTCTTT

V: TRBV7-9
size: many
J: TRBJ2-1
D: TRBD2
CDR3: CASSHLGLAGNNEQFF
DNA: TGTGCCAGCAGCCACCTAGGACTAGCGGGTAATAATGAGCAGTTCTTC

V: TRBV7-2
size: -
J: TRBJ2-1
D: -
CDR3: CASSLTRTYNEQLF
DNA: TGTGCCAGCAGCTTAACGAGGACGTACAATGAGCAGCTCTTC

V: TRBV20-1
size: many
J: TRBJ1-2
D: TRBD1
CDR3: CSAERQGYGYTF
DNA: TGCAGTGCCGAAAGACAGGGGTATGGCTACACCTTC

V: TRBV12-3/TRBV12-4
size: many
J: TRBJ2-6
D: -
CDR3: CASTPAGTSGANVLTF
DNA: TGTGCCAGCACCCCGGCGGGTACCTCTGGGGCCAACGTCCTGACTTTC

V: TRBV28
size: many
J: TRBJ2-1
D: TRBD1
CDR3: CASSSPWTGARQFF
DNA: TGTGCCAGCAGTTCACCCTGGACAGGGGCGAGGCAGTTCTTC

V: TRBV29-1
size: many
J: TRBJ2-7
D: TRBD2
CDR3: CSVKGGSSYEQYF
DNA: TGCAGCGTCAAGGGAGGGAGCTCCTACGAGCAGTACTTC

V: TRBV11-2
size: many
J: TRBJ1-1
D: -
CDR3: CASSLVRTEAFF
DNA: TGTGCCAGCAGCTTAGTACGGACTGAAGCTTTCTTT

V: TRBV27
size: many
J: TRBJ1-6
D: -
CDR3: CASRPSSYNSPLHF
DNA: TGTGCCAGCAGGCCGAGCTCCTATAATTCACCCCTCCACTTT

V: TRBV4-3
size: many
J: TRBJ1-4
D: -
CDR3: CASSQMATNEKLFF
DNA: TGCGCCAGCAGCCAGATGGCAACTAATGAAAAACTGTTTTTT

V: TRBV7-8
size: many
J: TRBJ2-5
D: TRBD1
CDR3: CASSLLQGEETQYF
DNA: TGTGCCAGCAGCCTGCTACAGGGGGAAGAGACCCAGTACTTC

V: TRBV27
size: many
J: TRBJ2-2
D: TRBD1
CDR3: CASSFAQGADGELFF
DNA: TGTGCCAGCAGTTTCGCACAGGGGGCCGACGGGGAGCTGTTTTTT

V: TRBV2
size: few
J: TRBJ2-7
D: -
CDR3: CASSESGEQFYEQYF
DNA: TGTGCCAGCAGTGAATCAGGGGAACAGTTCTACGAGCAGTACTTC

V: TRBV6-2/TRBV6-3
size: -
J: TRBJ2-1
D: TRBD2
CDR3: CASTILAGAYNEQFF
DNA: TGTGCCAGCACCATCCTAGCGGGGGCCTACAATGAGCAGTTCTTC

V: TRBV18
size: few
J: TRBJ2-2
D: -
CDR3: CASSGTTITAGELFF
DNA: TGTGCCAGCTCCGGGACAACGATCACGGCCGGGGAGCTGTTTTTT

V: TRBV20-1
size: few
J: TRBJ2-1
D: TRBD2
CDR3: CSARNSGRGNEQFF
DNA: TGCAGTGCTAGGAATAGCGGGAGAGGGAATGAGCAGTTCTTC

V: TRBV5-1
size: many
J: TRBJ2-5
D: -
CDR3: CASSLEAGRLETQYF
DNA: TGCGCCAGCAGCTTGGAGGCAGGGAGGTTAGAGACCCAGTACTTC

V: TRBV10-3
size: many
J: TRBJ1-6
D: -
CDR3: CAINLDSPSSYNSPLHF
DNA: TGTGCCATCAACCTGGACAGTCCGAGCTCCTATAATTCACCCCTCCACTTT

V: TRBV9
size: many
J: TRBJ1-3
D: -
CDR3: CASSVRQERSGNTIYF
DNA: TGTGCCAGCAGCGTCAGACAGGAGCGCTCTGGAAACACCATATATTTT

V: TRBV20-1
size: many
J: TRBJ1-6
D: -
CDR3: CSATGSLKNWSPLHF
DNA: TGCAGTGCTACGGGCAGCCTGAAGAACTGGTCACCCCTCCACTTT

V: TRBV9
size: many
J: TRBJ1-6
D: -
CDR3: CASSAETASPLHF
DNA: TGTGCCAGCAGCGCCGAAACAGCCTCACCCCTCCACTTT

V: TRBV20-1
size: many
J: TRBJ1-6
D: -
CDR3: CSARSTDRYNSPLHF
DNA: TGCAGTGCTAGATCCACGGACAGATATAATTCACCCCTCCACTTT

V: TRBV28
size: -
J: TRBJ1-2
D: -
CDR3: CASSSSTGQANYGYTF
DNA: TGTGCCAGCAGTTCGTCGACAGGCCAAGCTAACTATGGCTACACCTTC

V: TRBV28
size: -
J: TRBJ2-1
D: TRBD2
CDR3: CASSPPGGLAGYNEQFF
DNA: TGTGCCAGCAGTCCTCCGGGGGGACTAGCGGGATACAATGAGCAGTTCTTC

V: TRBV10-3
size: many
J: TRBJ2-1
D: TRBD2
CDR3: CAISPTGGEQFF
DNA: TGTGCCATCAGCCCGACCGGGGGGGAGCAGTTCTTC

V: TRBV9
size: many
J: TRBJ1-3
D: -
CDR3: CASSAYSSGNTIYF
DNA: TGTGCCAGCAGCGCCTACAGCTCTGGAAACACCATATATTTT

V: TRBV11-2
size: few
J: TRBJ2-4
D: -
CDR3: CASSFRALAKNIQYF
DNA: TGTGCCAGCAGCTTCAGGGCCCTAGCCAAAAACATTCAGTACTTC

V: TRBV7-2
size: many
J: TRBJ1-1
D: -
CDR3: CASSPLVRTGTEAFF
DNA: TGTGCCAGCAGCCCTTTGGTCAGGACGGGCACTGAAGCTTTCTTT

V: TRBV12-3/TRBV12-4
size: many
J: TRBJ2-7
D: TRBD2
CDR3: CASRPGLALTYEQYF
DNA: TGTGCCAGCAGGCCCGGACTAGCGCTTACCTACGAGCAGTACTTC

V: TRBV5-1
size: many
J: TRBJ2-3
D: -
CDR3: CASSMPDGGDTQYF
DNA: TGCGCCAGCAGCATGCCGGACGGGGGAGATACGCAGTATTTT

V: TRBV12-3/TRBV12-4
size: many
J: TRBJ1-2
D: -
CDR3: CASSTRQRRTSGYTF
DNA: TGTGCCAGCAGTACCCGACAGCGACGAACTTCTGGCTACACCTTC

V: TRBV18
size: many
J: TRBJ1-5
D: -
CDR3: CASSPRGGLSNQPQHF
DNA: TGTGCCAGCTCACCCCGGGGGGGTTTAAGCAATCAGCCCCAGCATTTT